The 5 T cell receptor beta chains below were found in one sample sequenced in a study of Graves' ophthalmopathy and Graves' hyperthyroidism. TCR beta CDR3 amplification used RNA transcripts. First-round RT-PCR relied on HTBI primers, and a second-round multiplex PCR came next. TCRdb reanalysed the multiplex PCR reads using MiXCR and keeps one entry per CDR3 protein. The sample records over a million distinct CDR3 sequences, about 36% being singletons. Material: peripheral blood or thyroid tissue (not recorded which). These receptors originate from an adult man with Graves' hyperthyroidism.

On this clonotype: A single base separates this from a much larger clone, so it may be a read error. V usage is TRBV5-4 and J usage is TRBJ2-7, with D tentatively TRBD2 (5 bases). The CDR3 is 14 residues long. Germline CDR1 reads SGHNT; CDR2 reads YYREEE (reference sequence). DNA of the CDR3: TGTGCCAGCAGCTCCCTCTCGGGCGGGTACGAGCAGCACTTC. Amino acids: CASSSLSGGYEQHF.

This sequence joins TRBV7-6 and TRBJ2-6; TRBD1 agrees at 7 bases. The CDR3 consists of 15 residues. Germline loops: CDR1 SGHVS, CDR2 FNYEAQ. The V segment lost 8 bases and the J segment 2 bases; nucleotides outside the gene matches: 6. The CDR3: CASGETGAGANVLTF. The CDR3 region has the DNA TGTGCCAGCGGGGAAACAGGGGCTGGGGCCAACGTCCTGACTTTC.

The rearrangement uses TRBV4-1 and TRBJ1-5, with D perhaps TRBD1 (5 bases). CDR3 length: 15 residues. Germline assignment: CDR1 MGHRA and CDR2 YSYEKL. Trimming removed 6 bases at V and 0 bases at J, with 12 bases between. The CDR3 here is CASRPTDYSNQPQHF. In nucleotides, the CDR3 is TGCGCCAGCAGACCGACAGATTATAGCAATCAGCCCCAGCATTTT.

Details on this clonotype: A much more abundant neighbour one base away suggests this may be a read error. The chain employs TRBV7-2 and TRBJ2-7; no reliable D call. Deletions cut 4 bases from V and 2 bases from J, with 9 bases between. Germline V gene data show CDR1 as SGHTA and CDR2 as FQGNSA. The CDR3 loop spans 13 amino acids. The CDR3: CASSYPPTYEQYF. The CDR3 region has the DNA TGTGCCAGCAGCTATCCACCCACCTACGAGCAGTACTTC.

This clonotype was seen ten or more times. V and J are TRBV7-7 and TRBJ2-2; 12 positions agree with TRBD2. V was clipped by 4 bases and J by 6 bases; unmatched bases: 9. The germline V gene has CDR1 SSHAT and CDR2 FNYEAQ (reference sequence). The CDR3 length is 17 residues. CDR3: CASSYTFLAGGPGELFF. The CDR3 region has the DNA TGTGCCAGCAGCTATACCTTCCTAGCGGGAGGGCCCGGGGAGCTGTTTTTT. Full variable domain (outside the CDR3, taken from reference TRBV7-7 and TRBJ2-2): GAGVSQSPRYKVTKRGQDVTLRCDPISSHATLYWYQQALGQGPEFLTYFNYEAQPDKSGLPSDRFSAERPEGSISTLTIQRTEQRDSAMYRCASSYTFLAGGPGELFFGEGSRLTVL.